This TCR beta chain was obtained from a study of control samples from healthy donors and cancer patients. Germline V lookup: CDR1 LNHDA, CDR2 SQIVND (reference sequence). This CDR3 is built from 16 residues. V gave up 3 bases and J gave up 7 bases, with 19 bases separating them. Generated by immunoSEQ multiplex PCR, the TCRdb table keeps only in-frame clones and is missing some. Among 35,000 to 50,000 clones listed, 80% to 90% were seen once. The receptor was derived from a woman in her sixties with lung cancer. The sample comprised PBMCs. The V call is TRBV19, the J call TRBJ2-1, with D uncertain. The CDR3 protein is CASSITNGVWDNEQFF. The CDR3 nucleotides are TGTGCCAGTAGTATCACCAACGGAGTATGGGATAATGAGCAGTTCTTC.